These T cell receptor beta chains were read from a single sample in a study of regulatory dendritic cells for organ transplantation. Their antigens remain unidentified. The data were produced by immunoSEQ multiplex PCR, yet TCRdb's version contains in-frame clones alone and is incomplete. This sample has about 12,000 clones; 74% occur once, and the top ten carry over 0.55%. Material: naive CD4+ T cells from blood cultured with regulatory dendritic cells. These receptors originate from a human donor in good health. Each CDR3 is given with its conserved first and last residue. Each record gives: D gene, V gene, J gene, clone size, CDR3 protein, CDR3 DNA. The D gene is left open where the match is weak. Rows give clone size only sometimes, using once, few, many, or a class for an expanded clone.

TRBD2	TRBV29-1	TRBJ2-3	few	CSVESLLAGTDTQYF	TGCAGCGTTGAGTCATTACTAGCGGGCACAGATACGCAGTATTTT
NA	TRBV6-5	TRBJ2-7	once	CASSYSMTGSYEQYF	TGTGCCAGCAGTTACTCGATGACGGGCTCCTACGAGCAGTACTTC
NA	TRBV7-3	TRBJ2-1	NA	CASTPGVGEQFF	TGTGCCAGCACCCCAGGGGTTGGTGAGCAGTTCTTC
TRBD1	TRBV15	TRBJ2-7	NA	CATSSGPAGGSYEQYF	TGTGCCACCAGCAGCGGTCCGGCAGGGGGATCCTACGAGCAGTACTTC
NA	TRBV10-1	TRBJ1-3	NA	CASRAGGSGNTIYF	TGCGCCAGCAGAGCGGGGGGATCCGGAAACACCATATATTTT
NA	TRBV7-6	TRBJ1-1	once	CASSLGGDTEAFF	TGTGCCAGCAGCTTAGGGGGAGACACTGAAGCTTTCTTT
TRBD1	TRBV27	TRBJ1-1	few	CASSLQGALVSAEAFF	TGTGCCAGCAGTTTACAGGGGGCCCTTGTATCCGCTGAAGCTTTCTTT
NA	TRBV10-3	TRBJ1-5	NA	CAISEWQDQPQHF	TGTGCCATCAGTGAGTGGCAGGATCAGCCCCAGCATTTT
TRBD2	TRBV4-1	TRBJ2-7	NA	CASSQDQRGASMYEQYF	TGCGCCAGCAGCCAAGACCAGCGGGGGGCCTCTATGTACGAGCAGTACTTC
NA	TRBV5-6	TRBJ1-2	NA	CASSFFNQNYGYTF	TGTGCCAGCAGCTTTTTCAACCAGAACTATGGCTACACCTTC
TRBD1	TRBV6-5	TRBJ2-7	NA	CASRMGQVGPYEQYF	TGTGCCAGCAGAATGGGACAGGTAGGACCCTACGAGCAGTACTTC
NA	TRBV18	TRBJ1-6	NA	CASSQTDLRNNSPLHF	TGTGCCAGCTCACAAACAGACCTTAGGAATAATTCACCCCTCCACTTT
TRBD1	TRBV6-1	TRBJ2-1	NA	CASSEDGTGTYNEQFF	TGTGCCAGCAGTGAAGATGGGACAGGGACCTACAATGAGCAGTTCTTC
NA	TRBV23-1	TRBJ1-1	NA	CASRFLEAFF	TGCGCCAGCAGGTTCCTTGAAGCTTTCTTT
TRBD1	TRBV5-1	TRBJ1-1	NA	CASSPGTGGNTEAFF	TGCGCCAGCAGCCCGGGGACAGGGGGGAACACTGAAGCTTTCTTT
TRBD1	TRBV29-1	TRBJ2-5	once	CSASRTGFRETQYF	TGCAGCGCTTCTAGGACAGGGTTTCGAGAGACCCAGTACTTC
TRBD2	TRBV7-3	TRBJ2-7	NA	CASSLNGGAYEQYF	TGTGCCAGCAGCTTAAATGGGGGGGCCTACGAGCAGTACTTC
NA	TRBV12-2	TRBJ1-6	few	CASRLAETGDGSYNSPLHF	TGTGCAAGTCGCTTAGCGGAAACAGGGGATGGCTCCTATAATTCACCCCTCCACTTT
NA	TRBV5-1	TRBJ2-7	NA	CASSLSPGLSYEQYF	TGCGCCAGCAGCTTGAGCCCGGGACTCTCCTACGAGCAGTACTTC
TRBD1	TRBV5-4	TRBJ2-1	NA	CASRQGSYNEQFF	TGTGCCAGTCGACAGGGCAGTTACAATGAGCAGTTCTTC
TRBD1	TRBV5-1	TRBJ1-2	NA	CASRETGARGYTF	TGCGCCAGCAGAGAAACAGGGGCGAGAGGCTACACCTTC
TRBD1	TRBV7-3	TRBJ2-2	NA	CASSYGDSANTGELFF	TGTGCCAGCAGCTATGGGGACAGTGCGAACACCGGGGAGCTGTTTTTT
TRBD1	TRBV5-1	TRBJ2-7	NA	CASSGQGTSYEQYF	TGCGCCAGCTCTGGACAGGGGACCTCCTACGAGCAGTACTTC
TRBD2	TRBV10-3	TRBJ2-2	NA	CATRGGIDTGELFF	TGTGCCACGCGGGGGGGGATCGACACCGGGGAGCTGTTTTTT
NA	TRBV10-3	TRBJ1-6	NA	CAISESTAYNSPLHF	TGTGCCATCAGTGAGTCGACTGCCTATAATTCACCCCTCCACTTT
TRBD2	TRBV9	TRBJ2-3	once	CASSVGLAKADTQYF	TGTGCCAGCAGCGTCGGACTAGCGAAGGCAGATACGCAGTATTTT
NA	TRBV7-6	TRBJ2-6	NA	CASPLQGKSSGANVLTF	TGTGCCAGCCCACTCCAGGGGAAGAGTTCTGGGGCCAACGTCCTGACTTTC
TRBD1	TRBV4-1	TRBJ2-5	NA	CASSPRGDRGLFQETQYF	TGCGCCAGCAGCCCCAGGGGGGACAGGGGCCTTTTCCAAGAGACCCAGTACTTC
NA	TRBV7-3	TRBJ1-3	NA	CASSIQDTGNTIYF	TGTGCCAGCAGCATACAGGATACTGGAAACACCATATATTTT
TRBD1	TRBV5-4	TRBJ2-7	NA	CASSLDRGLHEQYF	TGTGCCAGCAGCTTGGACAGGGGGCTCCACGAGCAGTACTTC
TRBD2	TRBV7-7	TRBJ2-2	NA	CASSLAPGRADTGELFF	TGTGCCAGCAGCTTAGCGCCAGGGAGGGCGGACACCGGGGAGCTGTTTTTT
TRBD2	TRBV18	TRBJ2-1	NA	CASSLTAGVWNEQFF	TGTGCCAGCTCACTTACAGCGGGGGTATGGAATGAGCAGTTCTTC
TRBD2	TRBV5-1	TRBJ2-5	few	CASSFGGLAGDQETQYF	TGCGCCAGCAGCTTTGGTGGACTAGCGGGGGACCAAGAGACCCAGTACTTC
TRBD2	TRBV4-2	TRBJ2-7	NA	CASSVLAGGSYEQYF	TGTGCCAGCAGCGTCCTAGCGGGGGGATCCTACGAGCAGTACTTC
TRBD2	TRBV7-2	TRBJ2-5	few	CASSPRLAGLGETQYF	TGTGCCAGCAGCCCCCGACTAGCGGGGCTGGGAGAGACCCAGTACTTC
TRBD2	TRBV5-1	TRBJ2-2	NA	CASSGRGGSNTGELFF	TGCGCCAGCAGCGGACGGGGGGGCTCGAACACCGGGGAGCTGTTTTTT
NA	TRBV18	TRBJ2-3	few	CASSLTYRANTDTQYF	TGTGCCAGCTCACTGACTTACAGGGCTAACACAGATACGCAGTATTTT
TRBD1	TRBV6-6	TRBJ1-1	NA	CASSQDRDVAEAFF	TGTGCCAGCAGTCAAGACAGGGATGTCGCTGAAGCTTTCTTT
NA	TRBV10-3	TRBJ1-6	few	CAISETGNYNSPLHF	TGTGCCATCAGTGAGACAGGGAATTATAATTCACCCCTCCACTTT
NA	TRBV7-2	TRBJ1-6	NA	CASSLSQGSLNSPLHF	TGTGCCAGCAGCTTGAGTCAGGGATCGTTGAATTCACCCCTCCACTTT
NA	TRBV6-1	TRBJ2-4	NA	CASGLPRGNIQYF	TGTGCCAGCGGTTTACCCAGGGGTAACATTCAGTACTTC
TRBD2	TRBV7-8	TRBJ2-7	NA	CASSLARGWDYEQYF	TGTGCCAGCAGCTTAGCGCGGGGGTGGGACTACGAGCAGTACTTC
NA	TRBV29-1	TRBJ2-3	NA	CSVSGRITDTQYF	TGCAGCGTGAGCGGTCGGATCACAGATACGCAGTATTTT
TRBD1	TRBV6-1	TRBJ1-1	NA	CASSADRGRTEAFF	TGTGCCAGCAGTGCAGACAGGGGGCGGACTGAAGCTTTCTTT
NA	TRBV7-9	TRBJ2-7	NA	CASSPPQDEQYF	TGTGCCAGCAGCCCTCCACAGGACGAGCAGTACTTC
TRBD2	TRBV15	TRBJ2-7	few	CATTLGSGGFYEQYF	TGTGCCACCACCCTTGGTAGCGGGGGATTCTACGAGCAGTACTTC
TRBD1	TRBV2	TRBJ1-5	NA	CASSGTGGRQPQHF	TGTGCCAGCAGCGGGACAGGGGGGCGACAGCCCCAGCATTTT
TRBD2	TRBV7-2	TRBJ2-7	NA	CASSLDGGAVSEQYF	TGTGCCAGCAGCTTAGACGGGGGGGCAGTAAGCGAGCAGTACTTC
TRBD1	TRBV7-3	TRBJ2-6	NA	CASSLIPIGQGAFGANVLTF	TGTGCCAGCAGCTTAATCCCAATCGGACAGGGGGCGTTTGGGGCCAACGTCCTGACTTTC
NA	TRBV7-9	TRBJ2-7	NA	CASTLSGPGGEQYF	TGTGCCAGCACTCTTAGCGGACCGGGCGGCGAGCAGTACTTC
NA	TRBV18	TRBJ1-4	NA	CASSPPGQGVGEKLFF	TGTGCCAGCTCACCACCGGGTCAGGGTGTGGGTGAAAAACTGTTTTTT
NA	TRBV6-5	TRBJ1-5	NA	CASGGAIGNQPQHF	TGTGCGAGCGGAGGAGCGATAGGCAATCAGCCCCAGCATTTT
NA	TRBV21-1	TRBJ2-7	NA	CASKRGSGEGGEYF	TGTGCCAGCAAAAGGGGATCGGGGGAGGGGGGGGAGTACTTC
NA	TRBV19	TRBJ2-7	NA	CASSPVLYSEQYF	TGTGCCAGTAGTCCGGTACTATACTCGGAGCAGTACTTC
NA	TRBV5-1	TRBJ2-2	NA	CASSLASDTGELFF	TGCGCCAGCAGCTTGGCCTCCGACACCGGGGAGCTGTTTTTT